These T cell receptor delta chains were read from a single sample in a study of gamma-delta T cells after stem cell transplantation. TCRdb re-called the RT-PCR reads via CATT. The sample lists about 7,800 delta-chain clones; 14% to 15% were seen once. The sequencing input was gamma-delta T cells. Receptors were obtained from a human donor. It is not recorded whose cells these are; they may come from a transplant donor. CDR3s include the opening cysteine and the closing phenylalanine or tryptophan. D genes are given only for firm matches. Clone size, where shown, is once, few, many, or a class for clones that have expanded.

v_call	j_call	clone_size	d_call	cdr3_nt	cdr3_aa
TRDV1	TRDJ1	.	TRDD3	TGTGCTCTTGGGGAACTTCTACGGGGATACGCGAGTCAGGCTTCGTTTAGGTATGGTCACACCGATAAACTCATCTTT	CALGELLRGYASQASFRYGHTDKLIF
TRDV2	TRDJ1	many	.	TGTGCCTCCTCGCTTCCTACTGGGGGACCGTACACCGATAAACTCATCTTT	CASSLPTGGPYTDKLIF
TRDV1	TRDJ1	few	.	TGTGCTCTTGGGGAACTTTTTCCCCCCACCGATAAACTCATCTTT	CALGELFPPTDKLIF
TRDV1	TRDJ1	.	TRDD2	TGTGCTCTTGGGGAAGGAATGACGAGAGGCTTCCTACGATCGGGGGTCCCAGGACTCATCTTT	CALGEGMTRGFLRSGVPGLIF
TRDV1	TRDJ1	few	TRDD3	TGTGCTCTTGCTTCCCCACCCTGGGGGCCCCGCGATAAACTCATCTTT	CALASPPWGPRDKLIF
TRDV2	TRDJ3	.	TRDD3	TGTGCCTGTGATCTGGGGGATACGCGCTCCTGGGACACCCGACAGATGTTTTTC	CACDLGDTRSWDTRQMFF
TRDV2	TRDJ2	medium-sized	TRDD3	TGTGCCTGTGACACCGTGGGGGAGACAGCACAACTCTTCTTT	CACDTVGETAQLFF
TRDV2	TRDJ3	medium-sized	TRDD3	TGTGCCTGTGACACGGCCATACTGGGGGATACAACGCCCTGGGACACCCGACAGATGTTTTTC	CACDTAILGDTTPWDTRQMFF
TRDV3	TRDJ1	medium-sized	.	TGTGCCTTCCTGGGAGGGTCCGATAAACTCATCTTT	CAFLGGSDKLIF
TRDV1	TRDJ1	.	TRDD3	TGTGCTCTTGGGGAACTCCCCTACGGGACACTGGGGGATACTTTAGGAAAGTACACCGATAAACTCATCTTT	CALGELPYGTLGDTLGKYTDKLIF
TRDV1	TRDJ1	medium-sized	TRDD3	TGTGCTCTTGGGGTAAAAAGCTGGGGGGCCGATAAACTCATCTTT	CALGVKSWGADKLIF
TRDV1	TRDJ1	medium-sized	TRDD3	TGTGCTCTTGGGGAAGCGTGTTCGACCTACTGGGGGTACACCGATAAACTCATCTTT	CALGEACSTYWGYTDKLIF
TRDV1	TRDJ1	medium-sized	.	TGTGCTCTTGGGGATGATTCCCGGACATCGGGGGGCCAACGGTACACCGATAAACTCATCTTT	CALGDDSRTSGGQRYTDKLIF
TRDV3	TRDJ1	.	.	TGTGCCTTCAGGTGGTCCAGCCTTCTTACGTACTGGGAGACCGATAAACTCATCTTT	CAFRWSSLLTYWETDKLIF
TRDV1	TRDJ1	.	TRDD3	TGTGCTCTTGGGGAACCCCTGGGTACTGGGGGATACGACACCGATAAACTCATCTTT	CALGEPLGTGGYDTDKLIF
TRDV1	TRDJ1	few	TRDD3	TGTGCTCTTGGGGAACCCTGGGGGATACTAAGGCCGGGGTACACCGATAAACTCATCTTT	CALGEPWGILRPGYTDKLIF
TRDV3	TRDJ1	few	TRDD3	TGTGCCATTCGGGCATTACTGGGGGTTGCTTACACCGATAAACTCATCTTT	CAIRALLGVAYTDKLIF
TRDV1	TRDJ2	.	.	TGTGCTCTTGGGGCTCTCCTAAGAGGATTTCGGACAGTACAACTCTTCTTT	CALGALLRGFRTVQLFF
TRDV2	TRDJ1	.	.	TGTGCCTGTGACGGGGGCTCTTTATTCACCGATAAACTCATCTTT	CACDGGSLFTDKLIF
TRDV2	TRDJ3	medium-sized	.	TGTGCCTGTGACCCCATTTCCGCCCGGTGGGGCACCCGACAGATGTTTTTC	CACDPISARWGTRQMFF
TRDV1	TRDJ1	medium-sized	TRDD3	TGTGCTCTGTGTGGGTGGGTCCACTGGGGGATCGTTTCCACCGATAAACTCATCTTT	CALCGWVHWGIVSTDKLIF
TRAV29/DV5	TRDJ1	.	TRDD3	TGTGCAGCAAGCTCCCCTACGAGAGGGTGCGCGGGATGTACTGGGGGATTATTCCCTGACACCGATAAACTCATCTTT	CAASSPTRGCAGCTGGLFPDTDKLIF
TRDV1	TRDJ1	few	.	TGTGCTCTTGGGGCCCCTCCTAATCTACGGTCCCGGTACACCGATAAACTCATCTTT	CALGAPPNLRSRYTDKLIF
TRDV2	TRDJ3	medium-sized	TRDD3	TGTGCCTGTGACACCGCTGGGGGATATTCCTGGGACACCCGACAGATGTTTTTC	CACDTAGGYSWDTRQMFF
TRDV3	TRDJ1	few	.	TGCGCCGCTAGATATTTCCTAGCACCGTACTACACCGATAAACTCATCTTT	CAARYFLAPYYTDKLIF
TRDV2	TRDJ3	.	TRDD3	TGTGCCTGTGACGCGCGGTGGGTACTGGGGGACCTCTCCTCCTGGGACACCCGACAGATGTTTTTC	CACDARWVLGDLSSWDTRQMFF
TRDV2	TRDJ3	few	TRDD3	TGTGCCTGTGACATCGTACTGGGGGATCCGAGCTCCTGGGACACCCGACAGATGTTTTTC	CACDIVLGDPSSWDTRQMFF
TRDV2	TRDJ3	few	TRDD3	TGTGCCTGTGACACAACTGGGGGATCCTGGGACACCCGACAGATGTTTTTC	CACDTTGGSWDTRQMFF
TRAV29/DV5	TRDJ1	few	TRDD3	TGTGCAGCAAGCGCGGGGGGGGGATTTCCTCCCGATAAACTCATCTTT	CAASAGGGFPPDKLIF
TRDV1	TRDJ1	medium-sized	TRDD2	TGTGCTCTTGGGGAGCCTTCCTATACCGATAAACTCATCTTT	CALGEPSYTDKLIF
TRDV1	TRDJ1	.	TRDD3	TGTGCTCTTGGGGAACCTTTCCCCGGCCATACTGGGGGCCCCCGGGGCACCGATAAACTCATCTTT	CALGEPFPGHTGGPRGTDKLIF
TRDV2	TRDJ3	medium-sized	.	TGTGCCTGTGATCAAGTTCTGGGGACTAAAGGCACCTGGGACACCCGACAGATGTTTTTC	CACDQVLGTKGTWDTRQMFF